The 4 T cell receptor beta chains below all came from one sample that was sequenced in a study of cytomegalovirus exposure and HLA in healthy donors. PCR used 60 Vbeta primers and 13 Jbeta primers. Produced via immunoSEQ multiplex PCR; TCRdb's table is partial and in-frame only. The table lists more than 150,000 clones, about 86% of them singletons. Sequences were obtained from PBMCs. These TCRs come from a woman in her twenties or thirties in good health and CMV-seronegative.

The chain links TRBV9 to TRBJ1-5, with TRBD1 matching 10 bases. Losses at the gene ends were 0 bases for V and 4 bases for J; bases not matched to a gene: 13. Per the germline V gene, CDR1 is SGDLS and CDR2 is YYNGEE. The CDR3 loop spans 19 amino acids. CDR3 coding DNA: TGTGCCAGCAGCGTAGGGCCTGGGACAGGGGTTGCCATGAATCAGCCCCAGCATTTT. It translates to CASSVGPGTGVAMNQPQHF.

V is TRBV11-2 and J is TRBJ2-5, with 9 bases fitting TRBD2. CDR1 is SGHAT and CDR2 is FQNNGV in the germline V gene. CDR3 length equals 16 residues. V shed 5 bases and J 5 bases; nucleotides not matched to a gene: 12. The chain's CDR3 is CASSQESGLALETQYF. The CDR3 nucleotides are TGTGCCAGCAGCCAAGAAAGCGGACTAGCGTTGGAGACCCAGTACTTC. The variable domain in full, completed from reference TRBV11-2 and TRBJ2-5, reads EAGVAQSPRYKIIEKRQSVAFWCNPISGHATLYWYQQILGQGPKLLIQFQNNGVVDDSQLPKDRFSAERLKGVDSTLKIQPAKLEDSAVYLCASSQESGLALETQYFGPGTRLLVL.

V is TRBV4-1 and J is TRBJ1-2, with D maybe TRBD1 (5 bases). The length of the CDR3 is 14 residues. V dropped 0 bases and J dropped 4 bases, with 9 bases sitting between them. Looked up from germline, CDR1 is MGHRA and CDR2 is YSYEKL. CDR3 protein: CASSQDFRAYGYTF. In nucleotides, the CDR3 is TGCGCCAGCAGCCAAGACTTCAGGGCCTATGGCTACACCTTC.

The rearrangement uses TRBV20-1 and TRBJ2-3, with a weak D call TRBD1 (5 bases). The CDR3 runs to 11 residues. The ends were cut back, 5 bases at V and 7 bases at J, with 10 bases in the middle. From germline, CDR1 is DFQATT and CDR2 SNEGSKA (reference sequence). CDR3 DNA: TGCAGTGCTGCACAGGATTATACGCAGTATTTT. Translating gives CSAAQDYTQYF.